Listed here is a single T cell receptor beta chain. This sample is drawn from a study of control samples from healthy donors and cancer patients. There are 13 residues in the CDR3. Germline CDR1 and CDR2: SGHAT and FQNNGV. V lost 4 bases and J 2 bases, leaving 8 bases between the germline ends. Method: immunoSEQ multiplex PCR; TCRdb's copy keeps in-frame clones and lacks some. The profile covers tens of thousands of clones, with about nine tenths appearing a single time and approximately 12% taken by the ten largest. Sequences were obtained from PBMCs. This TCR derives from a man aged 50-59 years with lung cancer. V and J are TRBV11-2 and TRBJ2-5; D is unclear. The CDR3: CASSYSDQETQYF. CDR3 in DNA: TGTGCCAGCAGCTACTCAGATCAAGAGACCCAGTACTTC.